This T cell receptor (beta chain) was observed in a study of OX40 agonist ivuxolimab in advanced cancers. Study as a whole: Partial responses occurred in three patients (one hepatocellular carcinoma, two cutaneous melanoma). Notes on the study in general: Both CD4+ and CD8+ T cell populations in blood had undergone clonal expansion by week 6 at 0.1 to 3.0 mg/kg. Low clonal expansion, among the lowest seen, marked partial responders at 0.1-3.0 mg/kg. Expanded clones were, on average, more numerous among CD8+ T cells than CD4+.

Regarding this clone: The target antigen is unknown.

TCRdb's copy holds only in-frame clones and misses some; the assay was immunoSEQ multiplex PCR. The sample yields some 57,000 clones, over 80% seen once. The CDR3 is made up of 18 amino acids. The V gene end was trimmed by 4 bases and the J gene end by 4 bases; junction bases not matched to a gene: 16. CDR1 is MDHEN and CDR2 is SYDVKM in the germline V gene. The source is an adult with an advanced solid tumor such as melanoma, head and neck, liver or kidney cancer. Material: CD4+ or CD8+ T cells sorted from blood, obtained in a trial of the OX40 agonist ivuxolimab. This rearrangement joins TRBV28 to TRBJ2-3; 8 nucleotides align to TRBD2. The CDR3 DNA follows: TGTGCCAGCAGTTCACGCCGCTGGGCGGGAGGTAGCCCAGATACGCAGTATTTT. It translates to CASSSRRWAGGSPDTQYF. Filled out from reference TRBV28 and TRBJ2-3, the complete variable domain reads DVKVTQSSRYLVKRTGEKVFLECVQDMDHENMFWYRQDPGLGLRLIYFSYDVKMKEKGDIPEGYSVSREKKERFSLILESASTNQTSMYLCASSSRRWAGGSPDTQYFGPGTRLTVL.